The 10 T cell receptor beta chains reported below all come from one sample, sequenced in a study of identical twins. TCRdb redid the calling of the 5' RACE reads with MiXCR, one entry per CDR3 protein. The profile shows roughly 1,500,000 distinct CDR3 sequences, less than 35% of them singletons. The sample comprised cord blood. These receptor sequences come from a newborn girl in good health.

Many counts were recorded for this clonotype. This sequence joins TRBV14 and TRBJ2-1; TRBD2 matches 8 bases. The CDR3 loop spans 14 amino acids. The J segment lost 6 bases and the V segment lost 8 bases, leaving 9 bases of the junction unmatched. CDR1 is SGHDN and CDR2 is FVKESK in the germline V gene. CDR3 in DNA: TGTGCCAGCTCTTTTGGGGGACTAGGCAATGAGCAGTTCTTC. Translated: CASSFGGLGNEQFF. Full variable domain (outside the CDR3, taken from reference TRBV14 and TRBJ2-1): EAGVTQFPSHSVIEKGQTVTLRCDPISGHDNLYWYRRVMGKEIKFLLHFVKESKQDESGMPNNRFLAERTGGTYSTLKVQPAELEDSGVYFCASSFGGLGNEQFFGPGTRLTVL.

The J gene is TRBJ2-1, the V gene TRBV6-5; possible D gene TRBD2, 5 bases. The V end was cut by 2 bases, the J end by 3 bases, with 11 bases between. The germline CDR1 and CDR2 sequences are MNHEY and SVGAGI. The CDR3 covers 15 residues. The CDR3 nucleotides are TGTGCCAGCAGTTACCGGGATCCTCTCTACAATGAGCAGTTCTTC. Its protein is CASSYRDPLYNEQFF.

The rearrangement uses TRBV20-1 and TRBJ2-3; D tentatively fits TRBD1 or TRBD2 (7 bases each). Germline V gives CDR1 DFQATT, CDR2 SNEGSKA (reference sequence). Trimming left V 4 bases short and J 1 base short, with 18 bases between. There are 16 residues in the CDR3. CDR3 region: CSATSPQGGGTDTQYF. The CDR3 bases are TGCAGTGCTACGTCTCCTCAGGGGGGGGGCACAGATACGCAGTATTTT.

The table lists this clonotype with a few counts. This chain joins TRBV2 and TRBJ1-4; 9 bases fit TRBD1. The CDR3 sequence is 16 residues long. V trimming: 5 bases; J trimming: 3 bases; junction bases outside the gene matches: 7. Germline CDR1 reads SNHLY; CDR2 reads FYNNEI. CDR3 residues: CASSTGTGSPNEKLFF. CDR3 DNA sequence: TGTGCCAGCAGTACCGGGACAGGGAGTCCTAATGAAAAACTGTTTTTT. The full variable domain, with the rest looked up from reference TRBV2 and TRBJ1-4, is EPEVTQTPSHQVTQMGQEVILRCVPISNHLYFYWYRQILGQKVEFLVSFYNNEISEKSEIFDDQFSVERPDGSNFTLKIRSTKLEDSAMYFCASSTGTGSPNEKLFFGSGTQLSVL.

V usage is TRBV7-2 and J usage is TRBJ2-3, with D possibly TRBD2 on 5 matching bases. The CDR3 runs 16 residues. Germline V gives CDR1 SGHTA, CDR2 FQGNSA. The ends were cut back, 5 bases at V and 0 bases at J, with 15 bases in the middle. The CDR3 region has the DNA TGTGCCAGCAGCCGTTTAGCGAACCCTAGCACAGATACGCAGTATTTT. This encodes CASSRLANPSTDTQYF.

This clonotype has just a few counts. This chain links TRBV6-5 with TRBJ2-7, with TRBD2 matching 14 bases. J gave up 6 bases and V 2 bases, and 3 bases lay outside the gene matches. Germline V lookup: CDR1 MNHEY, CDR2 SVGAGI. There are 15 residues in the CDR3. As DNA, the CDR3 is TGTGCCAGCAGTTACGCGACTAGCGGGAGGGCCGAGCAGTACTTC. This sequence encodes CASSYATSGRAEQYF.

The table lists this clonotype with a few counts. The chain has TRBV2 and TRBJ1-5; TRBD1 agrees at 7 bases. This CDR3 has 15 residues. Germline V gene sequence: CDR1 SNHLY, CDR2 FYNNEI. The J segment lost 3 bases and the V segment lost 5 bases, leaving 7 bases of the junction unmatched. CDR3 nucleotide sequence: TGTGCCAGCAGTAAACAGGGGCGGGTCAATCAGCCCCAGCATTTT. Protein product: CASSKQGRVNQPQHF.

The chain links TRBV6-5 to TRBJ2-1, with TRBD2 matching 9 bases. Trimming cost V 3 bases and J 3 bases; bases outside gene matches: 6. Looked up from germline, CDR1 is MNHEY and CDR2 is SVGAGI. The CDR3 is 16 amino acids. DNA for the CDR3: TGTGCCAGCAGTTATTGGCCGACTAGCGGCTACAATGAGCAGTTCTTC. The encoded protein is CASSYWPTSGYNEQFF.

In this sample, this clonotype turned up a few times. The gene calls are TRBV10-3 and TRBJ2-2; D remains unclear. Trimming removed 0 bases at V and 0 bases at J, with 11 bases between. The CDR3 has 17 residues. Per the germline V gene, CDR1 is ENHRY and CDR2 is SYGVKD. The CDR3 reads CAISESVALTNTGELFF. The CDR3 coding sequence is TGTGCCATCAGTGAGTCGGTGGCCCTCACGAACACCGGGGAGCTGTTTTTT.

This clonotype came up a few times. The chain carries TRBV11-2 and TRBJ1-2; 7 nucleotides agree with TRBD1. V was pared by 5 bases and J by 0 bases, with 6 bases of the junction left unmatched. This CDR3 has 15 amino acids. Germline-derived CDR1 and CDR2 are SGHAT and FQNNGV. The CDR3 loop reads CASSLRDSPNYGYTF. The CDR3 bases are TGTGCCAGCAGCCTACGGGACAGCCCTAACTATGGCTACACCTTC.